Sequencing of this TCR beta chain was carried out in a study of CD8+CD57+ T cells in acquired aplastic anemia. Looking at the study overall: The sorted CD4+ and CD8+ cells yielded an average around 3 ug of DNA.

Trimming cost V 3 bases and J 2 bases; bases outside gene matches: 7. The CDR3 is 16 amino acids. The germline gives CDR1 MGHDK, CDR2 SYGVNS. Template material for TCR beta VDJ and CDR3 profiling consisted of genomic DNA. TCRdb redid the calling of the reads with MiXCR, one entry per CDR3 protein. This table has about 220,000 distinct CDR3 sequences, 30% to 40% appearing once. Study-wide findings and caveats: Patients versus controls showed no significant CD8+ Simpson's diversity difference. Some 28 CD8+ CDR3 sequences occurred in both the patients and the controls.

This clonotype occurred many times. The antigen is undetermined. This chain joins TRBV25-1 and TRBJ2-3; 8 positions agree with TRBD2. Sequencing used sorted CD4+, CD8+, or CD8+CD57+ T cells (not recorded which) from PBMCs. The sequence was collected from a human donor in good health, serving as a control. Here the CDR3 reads CASSDLLRGDTDTQYF. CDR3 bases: TGTGCCAGCAGTGACCTTCTGCGGGGGGACACAGATACGCAGTATTTT.